The rows below give T cell receptor beta chains drawn from one sample of a study of cytomegalovirus exposure and HLA in healthy donors. Clones were sequenced by immunoSEQ multiplex PCR, and TCRdb holds only the in-frame ones, with some missing. The sample table includes some 120,000 clones. Sequencing input: PBMCs. Every receptor here comes from a man aged 25-40 years in good health and CMV-seronegative. Both conserved end residues are part of each CDR3. A D gene is named only where the DNA matches it firmly.

TRBD1 | TRBJ1-4 | TRBV9 | TGTGCCAGCAGCGTAGCATACGGACAGGGCGAAAAACTGTTTTTT | CASSVAYGQGEKLFF
TRBD2 | TRBJ2-1 | TRBV6-5 | TGTGCCAGCAGGGGAAGCGGGGCCTACAATGAGCAGTTCTTC | CASRGSGAYNEQFF
NA | TRBJ2-3 | TRBV18 | TGTGCCAGCTCACCGACAGGTAGCACAGATACGCAGTATTTT | CASSPTGSTDTQYF
NA | TRBJ2-5 | TRBV2 | TGTGCCAGCAGTGTAGAAAATTCTCCTGTAGAGACCCAGTACTTC | CASSVENSPVETQYF
TRBD1 | TRBJ1-5 | TRBV30 | TGTGCCTGGAGTGTACAGGGGAGCAATCAGCCCCAGCATTTT | CAWSVQGSNQPQHF
TRBD1 | TRBJ1-3 | TRBV5-4 | TGTGCCAGCAGCTTCGGCGGGACAGGGGGAGCTAGGTCTGGAAACACCATATATTTT | CASSFGGTGGARSGNTIYF
NA | TRBJ1-1 | TRBV5-4 | TGTGCCAGCACCAAAGAGGGAATGAACACTGAAGCTTTCTTT | CASTKEGMNTEAFF
TRBD2 | TRBJ2-3 | TRBV18 | TGTGCCAGCTCACCCCTCCCCCTACTAGCGGGAGGGTCCAGTCGGGCAGATACGCAGTATTTT | CASSPLPLLAGGSSRADTQYF
TRBD1 | TRBJ1-1 | TRBV23-1 | TGCGCCAGCCTCGACAGGGAGATGAACACTGAAGCTTTCTTT | CASLDREMNTEAFF
NA | TRBJ1-3 | TRBV7-2 | TGTGCCAGCAGCTTATCAGGGGAAAACACCATATATTTT | CASSLSGENTIYF
NA | TRBJ2-5 | TRBV18 | TGTGCCAGCTCACGGTCCGGGCAAGAGACCCAGTACTTC | CASSRSGQETQYF
TRBD1 | TRBJ1-1 | TRBV13 | TGTGCCAGCAGCTTAGTTGGGGGGACAGGGGACATGAACACTGAAGCTTTCTTT | CASSLVGGTGDMNTEAFF
TRBD1 | TRBJ2-1 | TRBV19 | TGTGCCAGTAGTATAGAACAGGGGCTCGGCGAGCAGTTCTTC | CASSIEQGLGEQFF
TRBD2 | TRBJ2-3 | TRBV28 | TGTGCCAGCGCCCGGGGCGGGAGTAGCACAGATACGCAGTATTTT | CASARGGSSTDTQYF
NA | TRBJ2-2 | TRBV19 | TGTGCCAGCAACCTAGGGGCCGGGGAGCTGTTTTTT | CASNLGAGELFF
NA | TRBJ1-5 | TRBV6-6 | TGTGCCAGCAGCCCTGAGTCGTCAAGAAAGAATCAGCCCCAGCATTTT | CASSPESSRKNQPQHF
TRBD1 | TRBJ1-6 | TRBV27 | TGTGCCAGCAGTCGACAGGGAGGTTCACCCCTCCACTTT | CASSRQGGSPLHF
TRBD1 | TRBJ2-3 | TRBV7-8 | TGTGCCAGCAGCTTAGTGCAGGGGGCATGGGATACGCAGTATTTT | CASSLVQGAWDTQYF
TRBD1 | TRBJ1-3 | TRBV19 | TGTGCCAGTAGTACGCAGGGGGCTGGAAACACCATATATTTT | CASSTQGAGNTIYF
NA | TRBJ2-2 | TRBV25-1 | TGTGCCAGCAGCCCCGAACAGGAATATAACGGGGAGCTGTTTTTT | CASSPEQEYNGELFF
NA | TRBJ2-7 | TRBV28 | TGTGCCAGCAGCCTAGGCTCAGGGCTCGCGGACGAGCAGTACTTC | CASSLGSGLADEQYF
NA | TRBJ1-1 | TRBV6-1 | TGTGCCAGCAGTGAAGGGGCAGGCCAGAACACTGAAGCTTTCTTT | CASSEGAGQNTEAFF
NA | TRBJ2-3 | TRBV5-1 | TGCGCCAGCACACTACTGGGCACAGATACGCAGTATTTT | CASTLLGTDTQYF
NA | TRBJ2-7 | TRBV28 | TGTGCCAGCAGCCAGGTTTCTCTCTCCTACGAGCAGTACTTC | CASSQVSLSYEQYF
NA | TRBJ1-5 | TRBV4-1 | TGCGCCAGCTCTGCGCGGGGAGGCGGTGGCAATCAGCCCCAGCATTTT | CASSARGGGGNQPQHF
NA | TRBJ1-2 | TRBV28 | TGTGCCAGCAGCCCCGATGTGGCTAGTGGCTACACCTTC | CASSPDVASGYTF
TRBD2 | TRBJ2-7 | TRBV27 | TGTGCCAGCAGTTCCTGGACTAGCTCCTACGAGCAGTACTTC | CASSSWTSSYEQYF
TRBD2 | TRBJ2-4 | TRBV7-8 | TGTGCCAGCAGCTTAGATTGGGGGGGACTCCTTTTAGCCAAAAACATTCAGTACTTC | CASSLDWGGLLLAKNIQYF
TRBD1 | TRBJ1-1 | TRBV4-2 | TGTGCCAGCAGTAGCTCGGACAGGGGAAACACTGAAGCTTTCTTT | CASSSSDRGNTEAFF
TRBD2 | TRBJ2-5 | TRBV11-2 | TGTGCCAGCAGCACCCGACTAGCGGGACAAGAGACCCAGTACTTC | CASSTRLAGQETQYF
NA | TRBJ2-7 | TRBV7-2 | TGTGCCAGCAGCCACCTATCAAGCGTTCGGCTGGTGTACCAGCAGTACTTC | CASSHLSSVRLVYQQYF
NA | TRBJ1-4 | TRBV5-6 | TGTGCCAGCAGCGCAACAGGGATTCAACGCGAAAAACTGTTTTTT | CASSATGIQREKLFF
NA | TRBJ2-6 | TRBV6-4 | TGTGCCAGCAGTGACCCCGGGGACTCTGGGGCCAACGTCCTGACTTTC | CASSDPGDSGANVLTF
NA | TRBJ1-5 | TRBV28 | TGTGCCAGCAGTTCAGGGTATAGCAATCAGCCCCAGCATTTT | CASSSGYSNQPQHF
NA | TRBJ2-7 | TRBV19 | TGTGCCAGTAGTATAGGCCCGGGGACCTACGAGCAGTACTTC | CASSIGPGTYEQYF
NA | TRBJ1-6 | TRBV30 | TGTGCCTGGAGTGTAGCTGACAGGTCCAATTCACCCCTCCACTTT | CAWSVADRSNSPLHF
TRBD1 | TRBJ2-7 | TRBV27 | TGTGCCAGCAGCATTCAGGGGGCCTACGAGCAGTACTTC | CASSIQGAYEQYF
NA | TRBJ2-7 | TRBV7-9 | TGTGCCAGCAGCTTAGCCCAGGGTGGTTCCTACGAGCAGTACTTC | CASSLAQGGSYEQYF
NA | TRBJ1-1 | TRBV7-2 | TGTGCCAGCAGTCTTAAAGGGGTCACTGAAGCTTTCTTT | CASSLKGVTEAFF
NA | TRBJ2-6 | TRBV5-4 | TGTGCCAGCAGGAGACTGGGAGCTCCTGGGGCCAACGTCCTGACTTTC | CASRRLGAPGANVLTF
TRBD1 | TRBJ2-7 | TRBV28 | TGTGCCAGCAATACAGGGGGCTACGAGCAGTACTTC | CASNTGGYEQYF
TRBD1 | TRBJ2-7 | TRBV4-2 | TGTGCCAGCAGCCAAGCCCCGCAGGGGGCAAACTACGAGCAGTACTTC | CASSQAPQGANYEQYF
TRBD2 | TRBJ2-7 | TRBV6-1 | TGTGCCAGCAGCATGGAAGCGGGAGGGTCCTACGAGCAGTGCTTC | CASSMEAGGSYEQCF
NA | TRBJ1-1 | TRBV6-5 | TGTGCCAGCAGTTACAGGGGAATAAGAACTGAAGCTTTCTTT | CASSYRGIRTEAFF
TRBD2 | TRBJ2-7 | TRBV4-1 | TGCGCCAGCAGCCGACCCACTAGCGGGACCTACGAGCAGTACTTC | CASSRPTSGTYEQYF
NA | TRBJ1-6 | TRBV6-5 | TGTGCCAGCAGGCGGGACGTTCTGAATTCACCCCTCCACTTT | CASRRDVLNSPLHF
NA | TRBJ2-3 | TRBV15 | TGTGCCACCAGCAGAGATCGGGATACGCAGTATTTT | CATSRDRDTQYF
NA | TRBJ2-3 | TRBV11-3 | TGTGCCAGCAGCCCTTGGAGTGAACACACAGATACGCAGTATTTT | CASSPWSEHTDTQYF
TRBD2 | TRBJ2-1 | TRBV19 | TGTGCCAGTAGTATTTCCCTAGCGGGACCCTACAATGAGCAGTTCTTC | CASSISLAGPYNEQFF
NA | TRBJ2-5 | TRBV29-1 | TGCAGCGTTGAGGGAGACCAAGAGACCCAGTACTTC | CSVEGDQETQYF
TRBD2 | TRBJ2-4 | TRBV29-1 | TGCAGCGTTGTAGCGGGAGGGCTTGAGGACATTCAGTACTTC | CSVVAGGLEDIQYF
NA | TRBJ2-7 | TRBV7-9 | TGTGCCAGCAGCGACTGGAACCCCACGGGACTCGAGGCCTACGAGCAGTACTTC | CASSDWNPTGLEAYEQYF
TRBD2 | TRBJ2-1 | TRBV6-1 | TGTGCCAGCAGTCCTGGGGGGGGGTACAATGAGCAGTTCTTC | CASSPGGGYNEQFF
TRBD2 | TRBJ2-1 | TRBV11-2 | TGTGCCAGCAGCCCCAGACTAGCGGGAGGTCCCAATGAGCAGTTCTTC | CASSPRLAGGPNEQFF
TRBD1 | TRBJ2-7 | TRBV19 | TGTGCCAGTAGATGGGGACAGGGATCCTACGAGCAGTACTTC | CASRWGQGSYEQYF
NA | TRBJ1-1 | TRBV6-4 | TGTGCCAGCAGTGACTCTAGCGGTGCTGAAGCTTTCTTT | CASSDSSGAEAFF
NA | TRBJ1-4 | TRBV2 | TGTGCCAGCAGCTTCTCAGGGTTGACTAATGAAAAACTGTTTTTT | CASSFSGLTNEKLFF
TRBD1 | TRBJ2-5 | TRBV15 | TGTGCCACCAGCAGGGACAGGGCGTCCTGGGAGCAGTACTTC | CATSRDRASWEQYF
TRBD2 | TRBJ2-3 | TRBV5-1 | TGCGCCAGCAGCCCGCAGCGGGAGAGCACAGATACGCAGTATTTT | CASSPQRESTDTQYF